Below, 13 T cell receptor beta chains from the same sample are listed, as sequenced in a study of neoadjuvant nivolumab and ipilimumab in lung cancer. Using immunoSEQ multiplex PCR, the repertoire was profiled, and TCRdb retains in-frame clones only, with some absent. The sample includes some 50,000 clones, around nine tenths of them seen just once. The material sequenced was blood, taken before neoadjuvant nivolumab, alone or with ipilimumab. These receptors all stem from an adult with non-small cell lung cancer. Some clones in this sample may be carry-over from other donors' samples.

V gene TRBV7-9 combines with J gene TRBJ2-7; a possible D gene is TRBD1 (5 bases). Germline V gene data show CDR1 as SEHNR and CDR2 as FQNEAQ (reference sequence). The CDR3 has 13 amino acids. V dropped 2 bases and J dropped 4 bases, with 9 bases sitting between them. The CDR3: CASSLWGGYEQYF. The CDR3 coding sequence is TGTGCCAGCAGCTTATGGGGCGGTTACGAGCAGTACTTC.

This chain links TRBV7-2 with TRBJ2-3, with 11 bases matching TRBD2. The CDR3 loop spans 15 amino acids. From germline, CDR1 is SGHTA and CDR2 FQGNSA. Losses at the gene ends were 4 bases for V and 3 bases for J; bases not matched to a gene: 3. The CDR3 here is CASSSTSGRTDTQYF. DNA for the CDR3: TGTGCCAGCAGCTCCACTAGCGGGAGAACAGATACGCAGTATTTT.

The rearrangement joins TRBV18 to TRBJ2-3; 7 bases agree with TRBD2. CDR1 and CDR2 (germline): KGHSH, LQKENI. The V and J ends lost 4 bases and 1 base, in that order; junction bases with no gene match: 5. This CDR3 is 15 amino acids long. Written as DNA, the CDR3 is TGTGCCAGCTCACAGGGACTAACCGGCACAGATACGCAGTATTTT. Translating it yields CASSQGLTGTDTQYF.

V gene TRBV5-1 combines with J gene TRBJ2-1; possible D gene TRBD2, 5 bases. Per the germline V gene, CDR1 is SGHRS and CDR2 is YFSETQ. CDR3 size: 13 residues. The V gene lost 5 bases and the J gene lost 10 bases, with 16 bases spanning the gap. DNA of the CDR3: TGCGCCAGCAGGGGAGAAATGGCGTTCGAGCAGTTCTTC. The encoded protein is CASRGEMAFEQFF.

This chain connects TRBV11-3 to TRBJ2-7; the D gene is possibly TRBD2 (5 bases). The CDR3 has 13 amino acids. V was shortened by 5 bases and J by 6 bases, with 14 bases between the two germline ends. Germline V lookup: CDR1 SGHNT, CDR2 YENEEA. The CDR3 protein is CASSPWAGGEQYF. The CDR3 DNA reads TGTGCCAGCAGCCCCTGGGCGGGTGGCGAGCAGTACTTC.

V is TRBV7-2 and J is TRBJ2-7; D might be TRBD1 or TRBD2, each matching 5 bases. Trimming removed 3 bases from V and 7 bases from J, with 19 bases in between. Germline CDR1 reads SGHTA; CDR2 reads FQGNSA. CDR3 length equals 15 residues. CDR3 sequence (DNA): TGTGCCAGCAGCTTGTACGGGACCCTATCTGGTGAGCAGTACTTC. This codes for CASSLYGTLSGEQYF.

CDR3 sequence: CASSISTEPYEQYF. Written as DNA, the CDR3 is TGTGCCAGCAGCATCAGCACCGAACCCTACGAGCAGTACTTC. The rearrangement uses TRBV9 and TRBJ2-7, with D unclear. Germline values: CDR1 SGDLS, CDR2 YYNGEE. This CDR3 comprises 14 residues. The V end was cut by 4 bases, the J end by 2 bases, with 13 bases between.

The CDR3 coding sequence is TGTGCCAGCAGCTTAGTCGGACAGGGGGCTTTGGAGACCCAGTACTTC. This translates into CASSLVGQGALETQYF. The chain links TRBV7-2 to TRBJ2-5; 11 bases are shared with TRBD1. CDR3 length: 16 amino acids. Looked up from germline, CDR1 is SGHTA and CDR2 is FQGNSA. V lost 1 base and J lost 5; bases outside the gene matches: 6.

The chain carries TRBV5-1 and TRBJ2-7; D gene uncertain. CDR1 and CDR2 from the germline V gene are SGHRS and YFSETQ. Trimming pared 5 bases from V and 4 bases from J, leaving 10 bases between. This CDR3 has 12 residues. CDR3: CASRDGPYEQYF. The CDR3 nucleotides read TGCGCCAGCAGAGACGGACCATACGAGCAGTACTTC. Variable domain in full (rest from reference TRBV5-1 and TRBJ2-7): KAGVTQTPRYLIKTRGQQVTLSCSPISGHRSVSWYQQTPGQGLQFLFEYFSETQRNKGNFPGRFSGRQFSNSRSEMNVSTLELGDSALYLCASRDGPYEQYFGPGTRLTVT.

This clone showed up just once. The chain employs TRBV7-2 and TRBJ2-2, with D maybe TRBD2 (5 bases). Trimming removed 7 bases at V and 2 bases at J, with 17 bases between. This CDR3 region has 16 residues. The germline V gene has CDR1 SGHTA and CDR2 FQGNSA. DNA of the CDR3: TGTGCCAGCATCCCCTGGACTTCCTTTAACACCGGGGAGCTGTTTTTT. The encoded protein is CASIPWTSFNTGELFF.

The V call is TRBV5-1, the J call TRBJ2-2; D is unclear. Trimming removed 6 bases at V and 1 base at J, with 13 bases between. Germline CDR1 is SGHRS and CDR2 is YFSETQ. The CDR3 extends over 15 amino acids. The CDR3 DNA sequence: TGCGCCAGCAAAGGAGAGGTGTTGAACACCGGGGAGCTGTTTTTT. Translated: CASKGEVLNTGELFF.

V is TRBV5-4 and J is TRBJ2-7, with D tentatively TRBD2 (6 bases). Germline CDR1 SGHNT, CDR2 YYREEE (reference sequence). The CDR3 contains 12 residues. The CDR3 loop is CAVAGSWYEQYF. The CDR3 coding sequence is TGTGCGGTGGCGGGAAGTTGGTACGAGCAGTACTTC.

The chain recombines TRBV19 with TRBJ2-1; D tentatively reads TRBD1 or TRBD2 (5 bases each). This CDR3 spans 14 amino acids. Germline-derived CDR1 and CDR2 are LNHDA and SQIVND (reference sequence). V was pared by 7 bases and J by 9 bases, with 19 bases between. CDR3 protein: CASMGRQYPSEQFF. The CDR3 region has the DNA TGTGCCAGTATGGGGAGACAGTATCCCAGTGAGCAGTTCTTC.